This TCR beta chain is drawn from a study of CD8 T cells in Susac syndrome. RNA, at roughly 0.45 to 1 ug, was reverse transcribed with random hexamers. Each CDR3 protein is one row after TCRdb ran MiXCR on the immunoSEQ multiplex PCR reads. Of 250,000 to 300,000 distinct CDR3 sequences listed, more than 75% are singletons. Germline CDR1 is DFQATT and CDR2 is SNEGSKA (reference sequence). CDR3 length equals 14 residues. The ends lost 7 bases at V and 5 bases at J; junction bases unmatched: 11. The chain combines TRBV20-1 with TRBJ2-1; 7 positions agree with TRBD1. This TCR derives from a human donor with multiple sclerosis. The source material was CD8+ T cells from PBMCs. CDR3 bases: TGCAGTGTTTATGAGGGGGCCGAGGACAATGAGCAGTTCTTC. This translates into CSVYEGAEDNEQFF.